This TCR beta chain emerged from a study of graft-versus-host responses after intestinal transplantation. Turning to the study itself: Recipients across the board were started on anti-thymocyte globulin induction, then kept on tacrolimus and steroids for approximately three years. Study-wide findings and caveats: Early post-transplant falls in HvG clones accompanied the peak levels of circulating GvH clones.

Profiling relied on immunoSEQ multiplex PCR, and the TCRdb table lists in-frame clones only, not all of them. The table has about 90,000 clones, 88% seen once; the top ten hold approximately 0.28%. Concerning this clone itself: As yet, its antigen is unknown.

Sequenced here: unstimulated CD4+ T cells sorted from spleen or lymph node cells, sampled before transplant. The sequence derives from a human donor who was the organ donor for an intestinal transplant.

DNA for the CDR3: TGTGCCAGCAGTGAATGGACCCACGGGGGGTGGAACACTGAAGCTTTCTTT. Encoded protein: CASSEWTHGGWNTEAFF. This chain links TRBV6-1 with TRBJ1-1; a possible D gene is TRBD1 (5 bases). The CDR3 length is 17 residues. Deletions cut 2 bases from V and 1 base from J, with 17 bases between. Germline-derived CDR1 and CDR2 are MNHNS and SASEGT.